Listed here are 32 T cell receptor beta chains from one sample, sequenced in a study of cytomegalovirus exposure and HLA in healthy donors. Some clones are missing from TCRdb's copy, which holds only in-frame ones; the method was immunoSEQ multiplex PCR. The sample carries hundreds of thousands of clones, around 87% recorded once. Sequences were obtained from PBMCs. The receptors originated from a woman aged 18-29 years in good health and CMV-seronegative.

This clone was seen once. The V gene is TRBV7-5, the J gene TRBJ1-4; TRBD1 was called by the table and not checked on the DNA. TRBV7-5 is assigned pseudogene status. This CDR3 region has 14 residues. The CDR3 DNA is TGTGTCAGAAGCGAACAGTGGGGGCTGGAAAAACTGTTTTTT. This gives the protein CVRSEQWGLEKLFF.

This sequence joins TRBV28 and TRBJ1-5; possible D gene TRBD1, 5 bases. CDR3 length: 15 residues. The V and J ends lost 6 bases and 4 bases respectively, with 16 bases between them. Germline V CDR1 and CDR2: MDHEN, SYDVKM. CDR3 coding DNA: TGTGCCAGCAGGGATGGACGGAGGGGAAATCAGCCCCAGCATTTT. Translation gives CASRDGRRGNQPQHF.

The chain has TRBV19 and TRBJ1-4; 7 bases line up with TRBD1. The CDR3 spans 14 residues. The trim removed 6 bases at V and 5 bases at J, leaving 6 bases unmatched. Germline CDR1 reads LNHDA; CDR2 reads SQIVND (reference sequence). CDR3 amino acids: CASRDSGGNEKLFF. The CDR3 coding sequence is TGTGCCAGTAGAGACTCAGGGGGAAATGAAAAACTGTTTTTT. Full variable domain (outside the CDR3, taken from reference TRBV19 and TRBJ1-4): DGGITQSPKYLFRKEGQNVTLSCEQNLNHDAMYWYRQDPGQGLRLIYYSQIVNDFQKGDIAEGYSVSREKKESFPLTVTSAQKNPTAFYLCASRDSGGNEKLFFGSGTQLSVL.

This clone was counted once. This chain's CDR3 is CASSYSRDRGTYEQYF. As DNA, the CDR3 is TGTGCCAGCAGTTACTCAAGGGACAGGGGTACCTACGAGCAGTACTTC. This chain connects TRBV6-5 to TRBJ2-7; 10 bases map to TRBD1. Germline lookup yields CDR1 MNHEY and CDR2 SVGAGI. The V gene end was trimmed by 0 bases and the J gene end by 2 bases; junction bases not matched to a gene: 4. This CDR3 spans 16 amino acids.

The CDR3 loop reads CASSFTSGTTYEQYF. The CDR3 DNA reads as TGTGCCAGCAGTTTTACTAGCGGGACAACCTACGAGCAGTACTTC. This sequence joins TRBV28 and TRBJ2-7, with 10 positions matching TRBD2. J was trimmed by 2 bases and V by 3 bases; bases with no gene match: 4. This CDR3 contains 15 residues. CDR1 is MDHEN, CDR2 SYDVKM, per germline.

The rearrangement uses TRBV25-1 and TRBJ2-1; D is undetermined. The germline V gene encodes CDR1 MGHDK and CDR2 SYGVNS. This CDR3 region has 13 residues. Trimming stripped 3 bases from V and 9 bases from J, with 12 bases between. The CDR3 region has the DNA TGTGCCAGCAGTGATACGCTCAGTTTTGAGCAGTTCTTC. Translated: CASSDTLSFEQFF.

The chain is built from TRBV11-2 and TRBJ2-1; D remains ambiguous. V gave up 0 bases and J gave up 0 bases, with 9 bases separating them. The CDR3 consists of 16 residues. Germline loops: CDR1 SGHAT, CDR2 FQNNGV. The CDR3 DNA reads as TGTGCCAGCAGCTTAGAAAGACTCGACTCCTACAATGAGCAGTTCTTC. Translated: CASSLERLDSYNEQFF. The entire variable domain, with the rest obtained from reference TRBV11-2 and TRBJ2-1, is as follows: EAGVAQSPRYKIIEKRQSVAFWCNPISGHATLYWYQQILGQGPKLLIQFQNNGVVDDSQLPKDRFSAERLKGVDSTLKIQPAKLEDSAVYLCASSLERLDSYNEQFFGPGTRLTVL.

This CDR3 reads CASSLDRRSDTQYF. CDR3 bases: TGTGCCAGCAGCTTAGATCGGCGGTCAGATACGCAGTATTTT. The rearrangement uses TRBV7-9 and TRBJ2-3; D unclear. V gave up 1 base and J gave up 4 bases, with 9 bases separating them. Germline lookup yields CDR1 SEHNR and CDR2 FQNEAQ (reference sequence). The CDR3 is made up of 14 amino acids.

This chain joins TRBV7-3 and TRBJ2-3, with 11 bases matching TRBD2. Germline-derived CDR1 and CDR2 are SGHTA and FQGTGA. The CDR3 covers 14 residues. The V and J ends lost 2 bases and 5 bases, in that order; junction bases with no gene match: 0. CDR3: CASSLGLAGDTQYF. The CDR3 DNA is TGTGCCAGCAGCTTAGGACTAGCGGGAGATACGCAGTATTTT.

The chain joins TRBV29-1 to TRBJ1-3; possibly TRBD1 for D (5 bases). The germline V gene encodes CDR1 SQVTM and CDR2 ANQGSEA. The germline V and J ends were trimmed by 3 bases and 4 bases, with 10 bases remaining between them. The length of the CDR3 is 13 residues. The CDR3 protein is CSVEATEGNTIYF. CDR3 in DNA: TGCAGCGTTGAGGCGACAGAAGGAAACACCATATATTTT.

The chain employs TRBV7-6 and TRBJ2-7; 7 bases are shared with TRBD1. CDR1 and CDR2 from the germline V gene are SGHVS and FNYEAQ. This CDR3 has 14 residues. The ends lost 0 bases at V and 6 bases at J; junction bases unmatched: 5. The CDR3 loop is CASSLAGQASEQYF. In DNA form, the CDR3 reads TGTGCCAGCAGCTTAGCTGGACAGGCCTCCGAGCAGTACTTC.

The V gene is TRBV6-1, the J gene TRBJ1-1; 7 bases match TRBD1. The trim removed 8 bases at V and 0 bases at J, leaving 9 bases unmatched. Germline V gives CDR1 MNHNS, CDR2 SASEGT. This CDR3 region has 15 residues. In DNA, the CDR3 is TGTGCCAGCGGTCCTTCAGACAGGGTGAACACTGAAGCTTTCTTT. Translating gives CASGPSDRVNTEAFF.

In its sample, this clone was seen once. This chain connects TRBV19 to TRBJ1-5; tentatively, D is TRBD1 (6 bases). CDR1 and CDR2 (germline): LNHDA, SQIVND (reference sequence). V lost 1 base and J lost 5, with 21 bases in between. The CDR3 runs to 18 residues. CDR3 residues: CASSIGLSGTHTDQPQHF. The CDR3 region has the DNA TGTGCCAGTAGTATAGGGCTCTCGGGGACACACACTGATCAGCCCCAGCATTTT. The variable domain in full, with the rest retrieved from reference TRBV19 and TRBJ1-5, is DGGITQSPKYLFRKEGQNVTLSCEQNLNHDAMYWYRQDPGQGLRLIYYSQIVNDFQKGDIAEGYSVSREKKESFPLTVTSAQKNPTAFYLCASSIGLSGTHTDQPQHFGDGTRLSIL.

CDR3 DNA sequence: TGTGCCAGCTCACCCGGGACTTTATCCTACAATGAGCAGTTCTTC. It codes for CASSPGTLSYNEQFF. V is TRBV6-4 and J is TRBJ2-1, with D possibly matching TRBD2 (6 bases). The CDR3 is 15 amino acids. Deletions cut 8 bases from V and 1 base from J, with 15 bases between. Looked up from germline, CDR1 is MRHNA and CDR2 is SNTAGT.

This clone was observed a handful of times. This chain links TRBV10-3 with TRBJ1-6, with D possibly being TRBD1 (5 bases). The germline V gene has CDR1 ENHRY and CDR2 SYGVKD. V lost 11 bases, J lost 10 bases, and 18 bases lay in between. The CDR3 sequence is 13 residues long. CDR3 sequence (DNA): TGTGCCTCAGGGCCCACCCTCCGGTCACCCCTCCACTTT. It encodes CASGPTLRSPLHF.

This clone has a handful of counts. The V gene is TRBV5-6, the J gene TRBJ1-4; D is possibly TRBD1 (6 bases). Per the germline V gene, CDR1 is SGHDT and CDR2 is YYEEEE. Trimming took 0 bases from V and 7 from J, leaving 13 bases between them. The CDR3 covers 15 residues. The CDR3 spells CASSLGGGLSEKLFF. The CDR3 coding sequence is TGTGCCAGCAGCTTGGGCGGGGGCTTGAGTGAAAAACTGTTTTTT.

V is TRBV7-9 and J is TRBJ2-3; 8 bases match TRBD2. This CDR3 region has 14 residues. V was clipped by 6 bases and J by 3 bases; unmatched bases: 5. Germline values: CDR1 SEHNR, CDR2 FQNEAQ (reference sequence). The CDR3 DNA follows: TGTGCCAGCAGTTGGGAGCGGGAGACAGATACGCAGTATTTT. Amino acids: CASSWERETDTQYF.

The rearrangement uses TRBV7-8 and TRBJ2-1; TRBD2 agrees at 8 bases. The J segment lost 4 bases and the V segment lost 3 bases, leaving 5 bases of the junction unmatched. The CDR3 runs to 15 residues. Germline-derived CDR1 and CDR2 are SGHVS and FQNEAQ. The CDR3 spells CASSLLAGRYNEQFF. The CDR3 DNA sequence: TGTGCCAGCAGCTTGTTAGCGGGGCGATACAATGAGCAGTTCTTC.

This clone was found once. The rearrangement links TRBV6-6 to TRBJ2-2, with 9 bases lining up with TRBD2. CDR1 is MNHNY and CDR2 is SVGAGI in the germline V gene (reference sequence). The length of the CDR3 is 16 residues. The V segment lost 2 bases and the J segment 5 bases; nucleotides outside the gene matches: 6. The CDR3 is CASSYLLAGRTGELFF. As DNA, the CDR3 is TGTGCCAGCAGTTACCTGCTAGCGGGAAGAACCGGGGAGCTGTTTTTT.

V and J are TRBV4-2 and TRBJ2-7; 11 bases fit TRBD2. Germline loops: CDR1 LGHNA, CDR2 YNFKEQ. The J segment lost 6 bases and the V segment lost 6 bases, leaving 7 bases of the junction unmatched. There are 14 residues in the CDR3. The CDR3 DNA follows: TGTGCCAGCAGACAACTAGCGGGAGCTGGCGAGCAGTACTTC. Its translation: CASRQLAGAGEQYF.

This chain connects TRBV27 to TRBJ1-4; tentatively, D is TRBD1 (6 bases). This CDR3 contains 17 residues. Looked up from germline, CDR1 is MNHEY and CDR2 is SMNVEV (reference sequence). The V end lost 4 bases, the J end lost 3 bases, and 18 bases lay between the germline ends. Written as DNA, the CDR3 is TGTGCCAGCAGTTCAGGACAGATCCGACTGGCTAATGAAAAACTGTTTTTT. The encoded protein is CASSSGQIRLANEKLFF.

The V gene is TRBV19, the J gene TRBJ2-2; 12 bases match TRBD1. The CDR3 is 16 residues long. J lost 7 bases, V lost 6 bases, and 9 bases had no gene match. Germline values: CDR1 LNHDA, CDR2 SQIVND (reference sequence). CDR3 nucleotide sequence: TGTGCCAGTAGCCCACCGGGACAGGGGGCGTACGGGGAGCTGTTTTTT. Amino acids: CASSPPGQGAYGELFF.

The rearrangement joins TRBV19 to TRBJ2-7; D possibly corresponds to TRBD2 (6 bases). Trimming shortened V by 1 base and J by 3 bases, and 22 bases separated the two germline ends. Germline V lookup: CDR1 LNHDA, CDR2 SQIVND (reference sequence). This CDR3 comprises 18 residues. The CDR3 sequence is CASSIVGSSGGLLYEQYF. In nucleotides, the CDR3 is TGTGCCAGTAGTATAGTAGGCTCTAGTGGGGGACTTCTCTACGAGCAGTACTTC. Filled out from reference TRBV19 and TRBJ2-7, the complete variable domain reads DGGITQSPKYLFRKEGQNVTLSCEQNLNHDAMYWYRQDPGQGLRLIYYSQIVNDFQKGDIAEGYSVSREKKESFPLTVTSAQKNPTAFYLCASSIVGSSGGLLYEQYFGPGTRLTVT.

This sequence joins TRBV28 and TRBJ1-6, with D hard to call. CDR3 length equals 12 residues. CDR1 and CDR2 from the germline V gene are MDHEN and SYDVKM. V lost 1 base and J lost 7, with 2 bases in between. The CDR3 coding sequence is TGTGCCAGCAGTTTATCGAATTCACCCCTCCACTTT. Its translation: CASSLSNSPLHF.

This chain links TRBV6-5 with TRBJ2-1, with 10 bases matching TRBD1. Trimming cost V 7 bases and J 7 bases; bases outside gene matches: 7. The CDR3 has 14 amino acids. Germline lookup yields CDR1 MNHEY and CDR2 SVGAGI. The CDR3 protein is CASTSGTGVNEQFF. CDR3 coding DNA: TGTGCCAGCACTTCCGGGACAGGGGTTAATGAGCAGTTCTTC.

The rearrangement joins TRBV28 to TRBJ1-1; a weak D match, TRBD1 (5 bases). The CDR3 length is 14 residues. Germline CDR1 and CDR2: MDHEN and SYDVKM. Trimming pared 2 bases from V and 3 bases from J, leaving 10 bases between. CDR3 nucleotide sequence: TGTGCCAGCAGTTTAACCCGGGGGGACACTGAAGCTTTCTTT. Translating gives CASSLTRGDTEAFF.

This clone came up once. The chain links TRBV4-1 to TRBJ2-1; 12 bases are a match to TRBD2. The germline gives CDR1 MGHRA, CDR2 YSYEKL. The CDR3 spans 16 residues. V gave up 0 bases and J gave up 8 bases; unmatched junction bases: 5. The CDR3 DNA follows: TGCGCCAGCAGCCAAGATCGACTAGCGGGAGCCCATGAGCAGTTCTTC. Translating gives CASSQDRLAGAHEQFF.

This rearrangement joins TRBV19 to TRBJ2-7; 9 bases map to TRBD2. This CDR3 comprises 15 residues. Germline CDR1 LNHDA, CDR2 SQIVND (reference sequence). With V trimmed by 6 bases and J by 2 bases, 8 bases remained unmatched. The CDR3 region is CASSAIAGATYEQYF. The CDR3 nucleotides read TGTGCCAGTAGCGCTATAGCGGGAGCAACCTACGAGCAGTACTTC.

J is TRBJ2-1 and V is TRBV29-1; possible D gene TRBD1, 5 bases. Germline assignment: CDR1 SQVTM and CDR2 ANQGSEA. Trimming removed 2 bases at V and 6 bases at J, with 20 bases between. The CDR3 extends over 16 amino acids. The CDR3 bases are TGCAGCGTTGAACAAATAACCCCTAATGACAGCAATGAGCAGTTCTTC. Translated, it gives CSVEQITPNDSNEQFF.

In its sample, this clone was seen a few times. The chain carries TRBV18 and TRBJ1-2; weak D call: TRBD1 (5 bases). Germline assignment: CDR1 KGHSH and CDR2 LQKENI. The CDR3 has 13 residues. Trimming cost V 3 bases and J 6 bases, with 11 bases left between them. In DNA, the CDR3 is TGTGCCAGCTCACCCCCAGGGATGGATGGCTACACCTTC. It translates to CASSPPGMDGYTF. Variable domain in full (rest from reference TRBV18 and TRBJ1-2): NAGVMQNPRHLVRRRGQEARLRCSPMKGHSHVYWYRQLPEEGLKFMVYLQKENIIDESGMPKERFSAEFPKEGPSILRIQQVVRGDSAAYFCASSPPGMDGYTFGSGTRLTVV.

This sequence joins TRBV28 and TRBJ1-5; D may be TRBD1 (5 bases). The CDR3 covers 13 residues. V lost 6 bases, J lost 9 bases, and 15 bases lay in between. Germline V gene sequence: CDR1 MDHEN, CDR2 SYDVKM. The CDR3 region is CASRGEGIRPQHF. Written as DNA, the CDR3 is TGTGCCAGCAGAGGGGAAGGAATCCGGCCCCAGCATTTT.

CDR3 residues: CASSLHTENTEAFF. CDR3 DNA sequence: TGTGCCAGCAGTTTGCATACAGAGAACACTGAAGCTTTCTTT. V and J are TRBV28 and TRBJ1-1; no reliable D call. CDR3 length: 14 amino acids. CDR1 and CDR2 (germline): MDHEN, SYDVKM. Trimming cost V 3 bases and J 1 base, with 9 bases left between them.